This entry lists 24 T cell receptor beta chains sequenced from one sample in a study of CD4 T cell repertoires in COVID-19. This table comes from immunoSEQ multiplex PCR, and its TCRdb copy is limited to in-frame clones, with some not included. The sample gives 7,500 to 8,500 clones, approximately 81% of which show up once; less than 2.5% is in the top ten. No culture step preceded sequencing of the ex vivo isolated memory T cells. This specimen consisted of effector memory CD4+ T cells from blood, obtained before the COVID-19 pandemic. Receptors were obtained from a human donor who had COVID-19.

CDR3 coding DNA: TGTGCCAGCAGGCCCTTAGGGGGGGTCGACGAAAAACTGTTTTTT. It encodes CASRPLGGVDEKLFF. The V gene is TRBV6-5, the J gene TRBJ1-4, with D maybe TRBD1 (6 bases). Trimming shortened V by 6 bases and J by 8 bases, and 19 bases separated the two germline ends. Germline V gives CDR1 MNHEY, CDR2 SVGAGI. This CDR3 comprises 15 residues.

This chain uses TRBV6-1 with TRBJ1-2, with D possibly TRBD1 on 6 matching bases. The CDR3 is 14 residues long. CDR1 and CDR2 (germline): MNHNS, SASEGT. V was cut by 2 bases and J by 5 bases, with 12 bases left in between. This CDR3 reads CASSEITGPYGYTF. The CDR3 coding sequence is TGTGCCAGCAGTGAAATCACAGGGCCATATGGCTACACCTTC.

The chain joins TRBV7-8 to TRBJ2-7; 8 positions match TRBD1. The CDR3 spans 15 residues. Germline assignment: CDR1 SGHVS and CDR2 FQNEAQ. Trimming cost V 5 bases and J 1 base; bases outside gene matches: 7. The CDR3, as DNA: TGTGCCAGCAGCCTGGACAGGGCCACGTCCTACGAGCAGTACTTC. This gives the protein CASSLDRATSYEQYF.

The DNA for the CDR3 is TGCGCCAGCAGCCGGACTAGCGGAAGCACAGATACGCAGTATTTT. Residues: CASSRTSGSTDTQYF. The chain uses TRBV5-1 and TRBJ2-3; 10 nucleotides agree with TRBD2. Germline CDR1 reads SGHRS; CDR2 reads YFSETQ. Trimming cost V 4 bases and J 0 bases; bases outside gene matches: 2. The CDR3 totals 15 residues.

The chain is built from TRBV10-3 and TRBJ2-7, with 7 bases matching TRBD1. The CDR3 runs 14 residues. CDR1 is ENHRY, CDR2 SYGVKD, per germline. J gave up 4 bases and V 3 bases, and 6 bases lay outside the gene matches. This CDR3 reads CAISDRQGPYEQYF. The CDR3 bases are TGTGCCATCAGTGACCGACAGGGCCCGTACGAGCAGTACTTC.

This chain uses TRBV5-4 with TRBJ2-7; 10 bases map to TRBD2. J was trimmed by 4 bases and V by 4 bases; bases with no gene match: 11. This CDR3 spans 16 amino acids. CDR1 and CDR2 from the germline V gene are SGHNT and YYREEE (reference sequence). The chain's CDR3 is CASSPSGLAVGYEQYF. The CDR3 region has the DNA TGTGCCAGCAGCCCCAGCGGACTAGCGGTTGGTTACGAGCAGTACTTC.

This clone was picked up one time. CDR3 bases: TGTGCCAGCAGCCTGGTCGGGGAGACCCAGTACTTC. This sequence encodes CASSLVGETQYF. The V call is TRBV7-9, the J call TRBJ2-5; D gene ambiguous. Trimming took 5 bases from V and 5 from J, leaving 9 bases between them. The CDR3 is made up of 12 amino acids. Germline lookup yields CDR1 SEHNR and CDR2 FQNEAQ (reference sequence).

This clone has a single count. The chain combines TRBV19 with TRBJ1-5, with a weak D call TRBD1 (5 bases). The germline V and J ends were trimmed by 0 bases and 9 bases, with 12 bases remaining between them. Germline CDR1 LNHDA, CDR2 SQIVND (reference sequence). CDR3 length equals 14 residues. CDR3 amino acids: CASSIEGGTGPQHF. The CDR3 DNA follows: TGTGCCAGTAGTATAGAAGGCGGGACGGGGCCCCAGCATTTT.

The chain carries TRBV6-5 and TRBJ1-2; 11 positions match TRBD1. V lost 2 bases to trimming and J lost 3 bases; unmatched junction nucleotides: 5. The germline V gene has CDR1 MNHEY and CDR2 SVGAGI. CDR3 length equals 16 residues. The CDR3 reads CASSYRGQGGHYGYTF. CDR3 coding DNA: TGTGCCAGCAGTTACCGGGGACAGGGGGGTCACTATGGCTACACCTTC.

The chain's CDR3 is CASSDTVSNYGYTF. The CDR3 nucleotides read TGTGCCAGCAGTGACACCGTTTCTAACTATGGCTACACCTTC. The genes are TRBV28 and TRBJ1-2; D uncertain. This CDR3 has 14 amino acids. Per germline, CDR1 MDHEN and CDR2 SYDVKM. Deletions cut 5 bases from V and 0 bases from J, with 10 bases between.

V and J are TRBV28 and TRBJ2-7; 9 positions match TRBD2. Trimming cost V 5 bases and J 1 base; bases outside gene matches: 3. This CDR3 region has 14 residues. CDR1 and CDR2 from the germline V gene are MDHEN and SYDVKM. CDR3 DNA: TGTGCCAGCAGTCCTAGCGGGGATTCCTACGAGCAGTACTTC. It is translated as CASSPSGDSYEQYF.

The chain combines TRBV6-6 with TRBJ1-1, with D perhaps TRBD1 (6 bases). V lost 8 bases, J lost 1 base, and 8 bases lay in between. Germline CDR1 is MNHNY and CDR2 is SVGAGI (reference sequence). This CDR3 is built from 12 residues. CDR3 loop: CASLQGNTEAFF. CDR3 DNA sequence: TGTGCCAGCCTACAGGGGAACACTGAAGCTTTCTTT.

The chain combines TRBV11-1 with TRBJ2-7, with a possible D match to TRBD1 (6 bases). V lost 2 bases, J lost 3 bases, and 8 bases lay in between. Germline lookup yields CDR1 SGHAT and CDR2 FQDESV (reference sequence). This CDR3 is 13 amino acids long. In DNA, the CDR3 is TGTGCCAGCAGCTTAAACAGGGTCTACGAGCAGTACTTC. Encoded protein: CASSLNRVYEQYF.

The V call is TRBV27, the J call TRBJ1-2; 7 positions match TRBD1. This CDR3 region has 13 residues. V gave up 5 bases and J gave up 4 bases; unmatched junction bases: 4. From germline, CDR1 is MNHEY and CDR2 SMNVEV (reference sequence). CDR3 nucleotides: TGTGCCAGCAGTCTCCGGACAGGCTATGGCTACACCTTC. Amino acids: CASSLRTGYGYTF.

This chain joins TRBV10-3 and TRBJ1-5; 11 nucleotides agree with TRBD1. J was trimmed by 2 bases and V by 4 bases; bases with no gene match: 4. Germline CDR1 reads ENHRY; CDR2 reads SYGVKD. The CDR3 totals 16 residues. CDR3 in DNA: TGTGCCATCAGTGGGGGGACAGGGGGTGGCAATCAGCCCCAGCATTTT. Translated, it gives CAISGGTGGGNQPQHF.

The chain joins TRBV11-2 to TRBJ2-3; 7 bases line up with TRBD2. V gave up 1 base and J gave up 5 bases; unmatched junction bases: 9. The CDR3 spans 16 residues. Germline lookup yields CDR1 SGHAT and CDR2 FQNNGV. The CDR3 nucleotides read TGTGCCAGCAGCTTAGGAAGGCGGGAGAGGATAGATACGCAGTATTTT. It yields the protein CASSLGRRERIDTQYF.

This rearrangement joins TRBV27 to TRBJ2-1; TRBD2 matches at 11 bases. V was clipped by 7 bases and J by 9 bases; unmatched bases: 8. Looked up from germline, CDR1 is MNHEY and CDR2 is SMNVEV (reference sequence). This CDR3 region has 14 residues. In nucleotides, the CDR3 is TGTGCCAGCACCGATAGCGGGAGGGCCGGTGAGCAGTTCTTC. Protein: CASTDSGRAGEQFF.

J is TRBJ2-2 and V is TRBV19; 12 bases map to TRBD2. Per the germline V gene, CDR1 is LNHDA and CDR2 is SQIVND (reference sequence). The CDR3 is made up of 15 amino acids. V lost 4 bases to trimming and J lost 4 bases; unmatched junction nucleotides: 1. The CDR3 coding sequence is TGTGCCAGTAGTACGGGACTAGCGGGCACCGGGGAGCTGTTTTTT. It specifies CASSTGLAGTGELFF.

This chain links TRBV6-1 with TRBJ2-7, with TRBD1 matching over 9 bases. The CDR3 runs 12 residues. V lost 2 bases and J lost 11; bases outside the gene matches: 4. The germline V gene has CDR1 MNHNS and CDR2 SASEGT. CDR3 DNA: TGTGCCAGCAGTGAACCCGGGACAGGGAAGTACTTC. It yields the protein CASSEPGTGKYF.

The V and J genes are TRBV19 and TRBJ2-3, with 7 bases identical to TRBD2. The trim removed 5 bases at V and 4 bases at J, leaving 15 bases unmatched. The length of the CDR3 is 17 residues. Germline CDR1 is LNHDA and CDR2 is SQIVND (reference sequence). In nucleotides, the CDR3 is TGTGCCAGTAGTCCAAACGGACTAGGGAGTTTTGCAGATACGCAGTATTTT. This sequence encodes CASSPNGLGSFADTQYF.

The chain is built from TRBV19 and TRBJ1-1, with 11 bases that match TRBD1. CDR1 is LNHDA, CDR2 SQIVND, per germline (reference sequence). V was clipped by 6 bases and J by 1 base; unmatched bases: 7. This CDR3 has 16 residues. The CDR3 is CASRRTGGSRNTEAFF. In DNA form, the CDR3 reads TGTGCCAGTAGGAGGACAGGGGGCTCCAGGAACACTGAAGCTTTCTTT.

This chain uses TRBV6-5 with TRBJ1-2, with TRBD1 matching 7 bases. J lost 1 base, V lost 5 bases, and 4 bases had no gene match. CDR3 size: 14 residues. Germline values: CDR1 MNHEY, CDR2 SVGAGI. For the CDR3, the DNA is TGTGCCAGCAGTGTGGACAGGTTTAACTATGGCTACACCTTC. Translated, it gives CASSVDRFNYGYTF.

The rearrangement uses TRBV7-9 and TRBJ2-2; maybe TRBD1 (6 bases). V was pared by 5 bases and J by 5 bases, with 18 bases between. CDR1 is SEHNR and CDR2 is FQNEAQ in the germline V gene (reference sequence). The CDR3 totals 16 residues. The CDR3 region is CASSATLGQTTGELFF. CDR3 coding DNA: TGTGCCAGCAGCGCGACCCTGGGACAAACTACCGGGGAGCTGTTTTTT.

The chain uses TRBV6-5 and TRBJ1-3; D remains unclear. Germline values: CDR1 MNHEY, CDR2 SVGAGI. The length of the CDR3 is 12 residues. V lost 4 bases and J lost 7, with 8 bases in between. CDR3 DNA: TGTGCCAGCAGTTCGGTGATGAACACCATATATTTT. As protein: CASSSVMNTIYF.